What follows is one TCR beta chain and its context. Its antigen is currently unknown. This record comes from a study of T cell responses to AZD1222 COVID-19 vaccine. Study observations and caveats: Vaccine-related CD4 TCRs covered spike, predominating at 160-218 and 743-854.

Clones were read by immunoSEQ multiplex PCR, and TCRdb kept only the in-frame ones, dropping some. Among more than 70,000 clones listed, 90% were seen once. The CDR3 totals 13 residues. Germline CDR1 is SGHRS and CDR2 is YFSETQ. The V gene lost 0 bases and the J gene lost 6 bases, with 7 bases spanning the gap. The receptor's source is an adult in good health. The material was peripheral blood, obtained on day 0 of AZD1222 vaccination. V gene TRBV5-1 combines with J gene TRBJ2-1; D remains ambiguous. CDR3 nucleotides: TGCGCCAGCAGCTTGGGACTCATCAATGAGCAGTTCTTC. As protein: CASSLGLINEQFF. Full variable domain (outside the CDR3, taken from reference TRBV5-1 and TRBJ2-1): KAGVTQTPRYLIKTRGQQVTLSCSPISGHRSVSWYQQTPGQGLQFLFEYFSETQRNKGNFPGRFSGRQFSNSRSEMNVSTLELGDSALYLCASSLGLINEQFFGPGTRLTVL.